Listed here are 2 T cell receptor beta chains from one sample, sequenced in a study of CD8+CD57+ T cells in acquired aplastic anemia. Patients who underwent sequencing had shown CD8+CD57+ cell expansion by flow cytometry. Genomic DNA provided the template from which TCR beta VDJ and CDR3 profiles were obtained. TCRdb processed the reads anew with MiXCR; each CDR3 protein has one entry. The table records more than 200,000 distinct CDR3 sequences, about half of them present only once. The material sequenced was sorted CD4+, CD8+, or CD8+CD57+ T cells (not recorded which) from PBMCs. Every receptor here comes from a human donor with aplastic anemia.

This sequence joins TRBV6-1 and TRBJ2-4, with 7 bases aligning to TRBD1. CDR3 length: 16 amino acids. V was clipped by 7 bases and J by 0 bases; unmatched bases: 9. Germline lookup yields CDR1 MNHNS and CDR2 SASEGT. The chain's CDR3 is CASTRGQTLAKNIQYF. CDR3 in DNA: TGTGCCAGCACCAGGGGACAGACGCTAGCCAAAAACATTCAGTACTTC.

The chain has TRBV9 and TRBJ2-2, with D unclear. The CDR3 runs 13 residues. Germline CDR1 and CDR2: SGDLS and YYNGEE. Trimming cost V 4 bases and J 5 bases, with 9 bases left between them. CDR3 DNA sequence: TGTGCCAGCAGCCGGATCGGTACCGGGGAGCTGTTTTTT. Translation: CASSRIGTGELFF.